A selection of T cell receptor beta chains follows, all from one sample in a study of CD8 T cells in Susac syndrome. TCRdb ran MiXCR on the immunoSEQ multiplex PCR reads and lists one entry per CDR3 protein. The top ten hold 0.085% to 0.13% of the sample, which has roughly 180,000 distinct CDR3 sequences, about 94% seen once. Sequencing used CD4+ T cells from PBMCs. Receptors originate from a human donor in good health. Both conserved end residues are part of each CDR3.

TRBV9	TRBJ2-1	16	CASSGLREDSYNEQFF
TRBV28	TRBJ1-5	15	CASSLTLRGRQPQHF
TRBV13	TRBJ2-2	15	CASSPGLKYTGELFF
TRBV21-1	TRBJ2-7	16	CASSKELAPLLYEQYF
TRBV20-1	TRBJ1-5	15	CSARVSGYSNQPQHF
TRBV6-1	TRBJ2-7	12	CASRPPAREQYF
TRBV24-1	TRBJ2-5	16	CATSDLGTSGSKTQYF
TRBV3-1	TRBJ2-1	17	CASSQAPTSGSYNEQFF
TRBV29-1	TRBJ2-7	14	CSVSLTGLIYEQYF
TRBV20-1	TRBJ2-7	12	CSARDVAPEQYF
TRBV7-7	TRBJ2-5	13	CASSRDRKETQYF
TRBV2	TRBJ1-5	14	CASSELTSDQPQHF
TRBV20-1	TRBJ2-7	15	CSARGGLAGSYEQYF
TRBV29-1	TRBJ2-4	13	CSVGGRAKNIQYF
TRBV6-2/TRBV6-3	TRBJ2-4	14	CASSTGTSVSIQYF
TRBV14	TRBJ1-1	15	CASSQDSGWGTEAFF
TRBV7-9	TRBJ2-2	15	CASSRTSENTGELFF
TRBV24-1	TRBJ1-2	15	CATSDSRVRNYGYTF
TRBV7-9	TRBJ2-1	15	CASSLALTGDNEQFF
TRBV27	TRBJ1-1	14	CASRIRQGATEAFF
TRBV30	TRBJ2-5	12	CAWSDPRGTQYF
TRBV3-1	TRBJ2-1	14	CASSQGPDRNEQFF
TRBV27	TRBJ2-3	14	CASSLFREPDTQYF
TRBV14	TRBJ2-6	15	CASSAGGGGANVLTF
TRBV30	TRBJ2-2	16	CAWSAGRGRSTGELFF
TRBV20-1	TRBJ2-3	13	CSAHVSGADTQYF
TRBV20-1	TRBJ2-3	13	CSAMIPFTDTQYF
TRBV7-9	TRBJ1-2	15	CASSLGGTGGYGYTF
TRBV29-1	TRBJ2-5	14	CSVGMTGEGETQYF
TRBV20-1	TRBJ2-7	14	CSAGTSGSRYEQYF
TRBV24-1	TRBJ2-1	14	CATSVSGLYNEQFF
TRBV6-2/TRBV6-3	TRBJ1-1	12	CASKRTGTEAFF
TRBV29-1	TRBJ2-1	16	CSGQKGLAGEGGEQFF
TRBV4-2	TRBJ2-4	12	CASSVGEGVQYF
TRBV18	TRBJ2-3	13	CASSSSWRDTQYF
TRBV3-1	TRBJ1-1	15	CASSFRTGMNTEAFF
TRBV4-3	TRBJ2-7	20	CASSQGLEGFQREHVYEQYF
TRBV20-1	TRBJ1-5	13	CSAAQGPNQPQHF
TRBV29-1	TRBJ1-4	13	CSVALSEGEKLFF
TRBV20-1	TRBJ2-1	15	CSATGTSGTLDEQFF
TRBV29-1	TRBJ1-2	13	CSVRDRGNYGYTF
TRBV9	TRBJ2-3	12	CASSVGPDTQYF
TRBV4-3	TRBJ2-7	15	CASSRIRDAAYEQYF
TRBV29-1	TRBJ2-5	12	CSVARAKETQYF